This T cell receptor (beta chain) comes out of a study of blood T cells in healthy people across ages. Study-wide results and limits: Investigators treated diversity estimates from one million T cells as underestimates. Among T cells, TCR beta diversity per million cells dropped roughly linearly as age rose.

This clonotype has a handful of counts. No antigen is known for it. The second PCR ran about 6 to 12 cycles with a sample-barcoded 5' primer and J-beta primers. MiXCR, applied by TCRdb to the 5' RACE reads, yields one record per CDR3 protein. The top ten clones hold 10% to 12% of a sample with roughly 1.7 million distinct CDR3 sequences, about 31% of them seen once. This CDR3 is 21 amino acids long. What was sequenced was blood. This chain connects TRBV21-1 to TRBJ2-5; TRBD1 was called by the table and not checked on the DNA. TRBV21-1 is a recognized pseudogene. The receptor was derived from a woman between 25 and 40 years old in good health. The CDR3 bases are TGTGCCAGCAGCAAAGCTGAGGTTCCGGATCGTCACCCCCTGGTAGGAGAGACCCAGTACTTC. Residues: CASSKAEVPDRHPLVGETQYF.